Each of the 7 T cell receptor beta chains below was sequenced from the same sample in a study of human CD8 memory T cell subsets. Designated as TPEX, the CCR7+ PD-1+ TIGIT+ early memory CD8+ T cells showed dysfunctional, exhausted-like traits. UMI-labeled 5' RACE was used, and it produced the TCR beta libraries. No DNA is given; TCRdb re-called the 5' RACE reads and lists each CDR3 protein once. The sample totals over 8,000 distinct CDR3 sequences. The sample was CD8+ T cells from PBMCs. Every receptor here comes from a human donor in good health.

This sequence joins TRBV6-2 or TRBV6-3 and TRBJ2-7; there is no DNA to check the TCRdb D call of TRBD1. The CDR3 has 20 residues. Germline V gene data show CDR1 as MNHEY and CDR2 as SVGEGT. The CDR3 sequence is CASTLRSSSAVGGSGDEQYF.

The gene calls are TRBV20-1 and TRBJ1-5. CDR3 length equals 15 residues. Germline V gene data show CDR1 as DFQATT and CDR2 as SNEGSKA (reference sequence). CDR3 sequence: CSAWAGVYGNQPQHF.

V gene TRBV10-3 combines with J gene TRBJ2-5. This CDR3 is 16 amino acids long. Germline V CDR1 and CDR2: ENHRY, SYGVKD. CDR3 region: CAIWTGAPLYQETQYF.

This chain joins TRBV4-1 and TRBJ2-7; the TCRdb D gene call, TRBD1, has no DNA to confirm it. Germline V gene lookup returns CDR1 MGHRA and CDR2 YSYEKL. This CDR3 has 16 residues. CDR3 sequence: CASSQVLGTGVDEQYF.

J is TRBJ2-7 and V is TRBV4-1; lacking DNA, the TRBD2 call made by TCRdb goes unchecked. CDR1 is MGHRA and CDR2 is YSYEKL in the germline V gene. The CDR3 has 17 amino acids. CDR3 residues: CASSQQTGTSGLYEQYF.

The chain is built from TRBV18 and TRBJ2-7; as DNA is missing, the TRBD1 call by TCRdb cannot be tested. Germline V gene sequence: CDR1 KGHSH, CDR2 LQKENI. The CDR3 runs 15 residues. This CDR3 reads CASSPPVAPFGEQYF.

The chain uses TRBV12-3 or TRBV12-4 and TRBJ2-5; the D gene TCRdb calls, TRBD2, cannot be checked with no DNA. The CDR3 covers 16 residues. The CDR3 protein is CASSSNIAGGRETQYF.